The rows below give T cell receptor beta chains drawn from one sample of a study of identical twins. One entry per CDR3 protein results from TCRdb running MiXCR on the 5' RACE reads. This table holds about 330,000 distinct CDR3 sequences, around an eighth found once. These data also formed part of another study, on yellow fever vaccine responses in identical twins.

The specimen was CD8+ T cells sorted from blood. Every receptor here comes from a woman aged 18-29 years in good health. The CDR3 runs from the conserved cysteine through the conserved F or W.

TRBV4-1	TRBJ2-7	CASSQGDRPSYEQYF
TRBV28	TRBJ2-3	CASSSISGRATSTDTQYF
TRBV9	TRBJ2-5	CASSVAISQETQYF
TRBV28	TRBJ2-7	CASSLVTASYEQYF
TRBV28	TRBJ2-1	CASSLGSGSHNEQFF
TRBV20-1	TRBJ1-1	CSADTGGYTEAFF
TRBV5-5	TRBJ1-1	CASSAQGVDTEAFF
TRBV29-1	TRBJ1-1	CSVGGGDGEAFF
TRBV7-2	TRBJ2-7	CASSPRGVYEQYF
TRBV4-1	TRBJ1-1	CASSQVTMNTEAFF
TRBV6-5	TRBJ2-3	CASSYLGPGTDTQYF
TRBV27	TRBJ2-5	CASSLGLVGQETQYF
TRBV4-1	TRBJ1-2	CASSFPGTRGDGYTF
TRBV14	TRBJ2-7	CASSQFGTGGNEQYF
TRBV12-3/TRBV12-4	TRBJ2-3	CASSLVRATDTQYF
TRBV6-5	TRBJ2-1	CASSYSAAAEQFF
TRBV10-3	TRBJ2-2	CAISGRQDGDTGELFF
TRBV9	TRBJ2-1	CASSVGSVGNEQFF
TRBV7-2	TRBJ2-5	CASSPSRTPGETQYF
TRBV27	TRBJ2-4	CASWITGRSNIQYF
TRBV5-1	TRBJ2-2	CASSLFFSGGPGNGELFF
TRBV15	TRBJ2-7	CATSRDRDAGGLYEQYF
TRBV12-3/TRBV12-4	TRBJ2-1	CASSFRNEQFF
TRBV4-1	TRBJ2-5	CASSQDGLAGPETQYF
TRBV5-1	TRBJ2-3	CASSLKQGASGDTQYF
TRBV4-1	TRBJ2-6	CASSQSRDRYSGANVLTF
TRBV11-1	TRBJ2-2	CASSSPSPTAGENTGELFF
TRBV24-1	TRBJ2-1	CATSESDLAADSYNEQFF
TRBV11-2	TRBJ2-3	CASSSHPNRQGTTDTQYF
TRBV6-5	TRBJ2-1	CASSYVSSYNEQFF
TRBV6-1	TRBJ2-7	CASNNRQGIGEQYF
TRBV11-2	TRBJ2-5	CASSLRSGTSYLETQYF
TRBV29-1	TRBJ2-2	CSVEDLGTGLTGELFF
TRBV20-1	TRBJ2-1	CSGANLGLPNEQFF
TRBV7-9	TRBJ2-6	CASSTGSGWGANVLTF
TRBV6-2/TRBV6-3	TRBJ1-2	CASSPRTGVNYGYTF
TRBV4-1	TRBJ2-5	CASSQVTGGAETQYF